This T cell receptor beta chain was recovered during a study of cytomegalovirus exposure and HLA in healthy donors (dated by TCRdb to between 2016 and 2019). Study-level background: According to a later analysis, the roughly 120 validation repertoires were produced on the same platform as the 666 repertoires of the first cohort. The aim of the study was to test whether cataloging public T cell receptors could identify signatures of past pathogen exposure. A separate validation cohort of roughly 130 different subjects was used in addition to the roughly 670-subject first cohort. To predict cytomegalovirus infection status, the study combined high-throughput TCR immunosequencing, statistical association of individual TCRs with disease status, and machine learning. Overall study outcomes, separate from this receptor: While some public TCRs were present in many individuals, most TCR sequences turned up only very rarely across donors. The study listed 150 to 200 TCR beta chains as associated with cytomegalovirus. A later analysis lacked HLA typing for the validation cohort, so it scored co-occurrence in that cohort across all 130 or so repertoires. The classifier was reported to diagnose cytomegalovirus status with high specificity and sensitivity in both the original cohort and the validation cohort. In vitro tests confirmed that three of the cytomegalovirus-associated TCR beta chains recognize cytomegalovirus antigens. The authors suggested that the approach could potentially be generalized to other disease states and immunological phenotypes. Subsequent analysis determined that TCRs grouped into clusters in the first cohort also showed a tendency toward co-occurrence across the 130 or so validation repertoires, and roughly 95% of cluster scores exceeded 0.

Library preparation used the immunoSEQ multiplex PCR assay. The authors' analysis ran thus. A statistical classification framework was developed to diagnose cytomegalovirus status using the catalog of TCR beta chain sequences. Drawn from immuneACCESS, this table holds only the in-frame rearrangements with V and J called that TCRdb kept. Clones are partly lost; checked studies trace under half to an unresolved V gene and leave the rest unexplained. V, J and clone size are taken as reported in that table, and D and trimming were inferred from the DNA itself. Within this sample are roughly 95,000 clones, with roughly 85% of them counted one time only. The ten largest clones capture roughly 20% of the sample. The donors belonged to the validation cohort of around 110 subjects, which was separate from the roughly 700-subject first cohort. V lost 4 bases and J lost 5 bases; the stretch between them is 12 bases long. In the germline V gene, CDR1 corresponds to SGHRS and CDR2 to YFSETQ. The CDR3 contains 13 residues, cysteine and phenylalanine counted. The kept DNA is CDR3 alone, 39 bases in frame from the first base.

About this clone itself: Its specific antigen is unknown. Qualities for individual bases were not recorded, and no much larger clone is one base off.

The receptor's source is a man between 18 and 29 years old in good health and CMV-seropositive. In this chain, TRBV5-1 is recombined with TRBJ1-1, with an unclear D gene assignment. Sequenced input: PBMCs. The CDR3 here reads CASSVGTRTEAFF. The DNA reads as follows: TGCGCCAGCAGCGTAGGCACGAGGACTGAAGCTTTCTTT.